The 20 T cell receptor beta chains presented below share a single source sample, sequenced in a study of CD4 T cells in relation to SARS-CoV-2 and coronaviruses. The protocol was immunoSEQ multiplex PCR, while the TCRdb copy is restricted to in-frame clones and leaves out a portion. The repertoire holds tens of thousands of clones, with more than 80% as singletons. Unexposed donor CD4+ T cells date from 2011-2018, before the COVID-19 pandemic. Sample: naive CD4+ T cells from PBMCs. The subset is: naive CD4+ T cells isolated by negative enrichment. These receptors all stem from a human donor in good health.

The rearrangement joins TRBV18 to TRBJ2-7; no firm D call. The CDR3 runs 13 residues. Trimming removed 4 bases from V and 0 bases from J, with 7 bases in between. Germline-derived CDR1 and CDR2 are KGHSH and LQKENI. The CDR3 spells CASSRTGSYEQYF. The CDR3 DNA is TGTGCCAGCTCACGTACGGGCTCCTACGAGCAGTACTTC.

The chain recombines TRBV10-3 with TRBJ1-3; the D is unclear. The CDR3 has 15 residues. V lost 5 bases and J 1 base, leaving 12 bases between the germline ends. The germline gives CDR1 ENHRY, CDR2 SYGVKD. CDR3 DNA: TGTGCCATCAGTAAAGGGTCGGAATCTGGAAACACCATATATTTT. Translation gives CAISKGSESGNTIYF.

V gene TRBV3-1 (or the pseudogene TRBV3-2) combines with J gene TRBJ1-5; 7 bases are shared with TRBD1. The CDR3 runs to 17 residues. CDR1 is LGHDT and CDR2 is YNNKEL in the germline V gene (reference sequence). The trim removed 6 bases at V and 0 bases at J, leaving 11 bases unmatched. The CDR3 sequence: CASRDRQGGFSNQPQHF. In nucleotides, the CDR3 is TGTGCCAGCAGGGACAGACAGGGAGGATTTAGCAATCAGCCCCAGCATTTT.

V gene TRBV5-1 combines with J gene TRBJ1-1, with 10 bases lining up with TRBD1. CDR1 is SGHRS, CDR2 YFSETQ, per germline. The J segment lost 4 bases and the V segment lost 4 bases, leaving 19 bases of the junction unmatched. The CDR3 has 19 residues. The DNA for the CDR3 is TGCGCCAGCAGCCACAGACAGGGGGCCTGGATGACGGCCGCCACTGAAGCTTTCTTT. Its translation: CASSHRQGAWMTAATEAFF.

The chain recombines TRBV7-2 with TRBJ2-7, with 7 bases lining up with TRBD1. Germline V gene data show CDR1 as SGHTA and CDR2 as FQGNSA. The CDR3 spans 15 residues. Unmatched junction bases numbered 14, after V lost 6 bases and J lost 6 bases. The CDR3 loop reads CASRAGTAFRGEQYF. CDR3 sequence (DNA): TGTGCCAGCAGGGCCGGGACAGCTTTTAGGGGCGAGCAGTACTTC. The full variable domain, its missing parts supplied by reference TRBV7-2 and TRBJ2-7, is GAGVSQSPSNKVTEKGKDVELRCDPISGHTALYWYRQSLGQGLEFLIYFQGNSAPDKSGLPSDRFSAERTGGSVSTLTIQRTQQEDSAVYLCASRAGTAFRGEQYFGPGTRLTVT.

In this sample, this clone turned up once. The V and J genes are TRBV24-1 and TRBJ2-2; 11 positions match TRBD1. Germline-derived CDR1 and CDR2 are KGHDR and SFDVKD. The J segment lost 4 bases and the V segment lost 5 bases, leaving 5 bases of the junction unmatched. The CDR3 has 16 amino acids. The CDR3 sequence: CATSAGDRGFTGELFF. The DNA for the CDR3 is TGTGCCACCAGTGCCGGGGACAGGGGGTTCACCGGGGAGCTGTTTTTT.

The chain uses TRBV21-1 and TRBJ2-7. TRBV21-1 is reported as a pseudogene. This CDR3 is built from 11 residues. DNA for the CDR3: TGTGCCAGCAGCATCTCCTACGAGCAGTACTTC. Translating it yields CASSISYEQYF.

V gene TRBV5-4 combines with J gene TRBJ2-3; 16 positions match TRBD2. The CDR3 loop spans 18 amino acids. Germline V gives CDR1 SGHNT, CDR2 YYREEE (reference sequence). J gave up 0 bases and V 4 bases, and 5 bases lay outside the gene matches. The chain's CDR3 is CASSPGLAGGASTDTQYF. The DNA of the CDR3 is TGTGCCAGCAGCCCGGGACTAGCGGGAGGGGCTAGCACAGATACGCAGTATTTT.

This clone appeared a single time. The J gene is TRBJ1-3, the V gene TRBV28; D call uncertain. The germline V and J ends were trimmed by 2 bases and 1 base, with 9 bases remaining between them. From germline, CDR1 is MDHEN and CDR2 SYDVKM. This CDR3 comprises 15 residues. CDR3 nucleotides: TGTGCCAGCAGTTTAATCACCGGGTCTGGAAACACCATATATTTT. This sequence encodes CASSLITGSGNTIYF.

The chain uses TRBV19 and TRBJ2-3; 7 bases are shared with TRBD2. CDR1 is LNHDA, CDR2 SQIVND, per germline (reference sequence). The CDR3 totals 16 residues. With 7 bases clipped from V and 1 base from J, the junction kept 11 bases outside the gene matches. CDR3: CASNSFLGGGTDTQYF. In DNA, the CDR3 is TGTGCCAGTAACTCTTTTTTGGGAGGGGGCACAGATACGCAGTATTTT. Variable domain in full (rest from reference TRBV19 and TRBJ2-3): DGGITQSPKYLFRKEGQNVTLSCEQNLNHDAMYWYRQDPGQGLRLIYYSQIVNDFQKGDIAEGYSVSREKKESFPLTVTSAQKNPTAFYLCASNSFLGGGTDTQYFGPGTRLTVL.

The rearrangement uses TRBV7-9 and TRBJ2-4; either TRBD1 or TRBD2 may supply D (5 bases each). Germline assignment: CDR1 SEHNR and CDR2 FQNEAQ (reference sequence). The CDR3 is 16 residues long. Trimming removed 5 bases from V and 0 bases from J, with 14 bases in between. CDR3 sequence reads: CASSPRGFIAKNIQYF. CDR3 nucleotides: TGTGCCAGCAGCCCGAGGGGTTTTATAGCCAAAAACATTCAGTACTTC.

The CDR3 protein is CSVDRQGANYGYTF. The CDR3 coding sequence is TGCAGCGTTGATCGACAGGGGGCTAACTATGGCTACACCTTC. The chain links TRBV29-1 to TRBJ1-2; TRBD1 agrees at 9 bases. The CDR3 consists of 14 residues. V lost 3 bases and J lost 0; bases outside the gene matches: 2. Per germline, CDR1 SQVTM and CDR2 ANQGSEA.

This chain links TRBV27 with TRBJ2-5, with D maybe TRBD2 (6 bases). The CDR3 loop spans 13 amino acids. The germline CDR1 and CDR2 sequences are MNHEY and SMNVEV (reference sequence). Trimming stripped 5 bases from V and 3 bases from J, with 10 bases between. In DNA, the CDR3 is TGTGCCAGCAGTCGACTAGTTAAAGAGACCCAGTACTTC. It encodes CASSRLVKETQYF.

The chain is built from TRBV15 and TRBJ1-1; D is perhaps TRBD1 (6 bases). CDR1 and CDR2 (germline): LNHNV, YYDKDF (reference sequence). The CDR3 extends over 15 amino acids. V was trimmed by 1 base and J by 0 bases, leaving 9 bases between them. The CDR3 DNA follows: TGTGCCACCAGCAGAGGGGGACACCTGAACACTGAAGCTTTCTTT. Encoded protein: CATSRGGHLNTEAFF.

CDR3 sequence: CASSSSPAFSGGAYNEQFF. CDR3 DNA sequence: TGTGCCAGCAGTTCTTCCCCTGCATTTAGCGGGGGGGCCTACAATGAGCAGTTCTTC. V gene TRBV6-2 or TRBV6-3 combines with J gene TRBJ2-1; 11 bases fit TRBD2. Germline CDR1 is MNHEY and CDR2 is SVGEGT. The CDR3 is 19 residues long. V was clipped by 4 bases and J by 2 bases; unmatched bases: 13.

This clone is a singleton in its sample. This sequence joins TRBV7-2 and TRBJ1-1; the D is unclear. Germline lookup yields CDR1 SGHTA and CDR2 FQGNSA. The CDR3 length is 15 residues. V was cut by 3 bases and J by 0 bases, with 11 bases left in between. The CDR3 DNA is TGTGCCAGCAGCTTGTTTGGCAGAATGAACACTGAAGCTTTCTTT. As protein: CASSLFGRMNTEAFF.

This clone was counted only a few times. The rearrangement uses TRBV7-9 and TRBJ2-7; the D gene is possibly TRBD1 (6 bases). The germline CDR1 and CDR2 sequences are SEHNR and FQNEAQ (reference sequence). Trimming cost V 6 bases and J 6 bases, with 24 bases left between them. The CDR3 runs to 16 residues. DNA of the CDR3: TGTGCCAGCAGGTCATATAGGCAGGGGCTCTGGGGCGAGCAGTACTTC. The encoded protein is CASRSYRQGLWGEQYF.

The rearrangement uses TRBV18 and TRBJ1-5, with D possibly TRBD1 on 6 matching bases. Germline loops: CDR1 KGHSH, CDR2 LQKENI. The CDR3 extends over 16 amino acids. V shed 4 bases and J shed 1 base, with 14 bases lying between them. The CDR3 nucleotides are TGTGCCAGCTCACTCTACAGGGTTAGGAGCAATCAGCCCCAGCATTTT. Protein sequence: CASSLYRVRSNQPQHF.

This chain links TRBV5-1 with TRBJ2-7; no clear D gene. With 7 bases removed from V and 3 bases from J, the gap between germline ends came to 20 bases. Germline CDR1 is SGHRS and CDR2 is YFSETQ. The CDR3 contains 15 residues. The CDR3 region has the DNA TGCGCCAGCCGCCCCCGGGCCCAAGCTCGCTACGAGCAGTACTTC. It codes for CASRPRAQARYEQYF.

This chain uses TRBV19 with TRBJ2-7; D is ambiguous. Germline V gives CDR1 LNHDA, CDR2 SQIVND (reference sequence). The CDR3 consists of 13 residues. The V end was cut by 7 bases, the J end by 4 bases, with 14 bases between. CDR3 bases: TGTGCCAGTAAGGGCGGTACTCGATACGAGCAGTACTTC. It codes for CASKGGTRYEQYF.